A selection of T cell receptor beta chains follows, all from one sample in a study of CD8 T cells in ankylosing spondylitis. TCRdb ran MiXCR on the 5' RACE reads and lists one entry per CDR3 protein. The sample carries roughly 180,000 distinct CDR3 sequences, approximately 9% recorded once. The material sequenced was blood, either unsorted or a sorted T cell fraction (not recorded which). Source of these receptors: a female donor with ankylosing spondylitis or in good health (not recorded which). CDR3s include the opening cysteine and the closing phenylalanine or tryptophan. A D gene is named only where the DNA matches it firmly. Only part of the rows carry a size: once, few, many, or a class if the clone is expanded.

v_call	cdr3_length	clone_size	d_call	j_call	cdr3_aa	cdr3_nt
TRBV18	15	few	NA	TRBJ2-5	CASSSGQRRQETQYF	TGTGCCAGCTCATCCGGGCAGCGGAGACAAGAGACCCAGTACTTC
TRBV6-2/TRBV6-3	17	many	TRBD2	TRBJ2-5	CASSGMFASGSQETQYF	TGTGCCAGCAGTGGGATGTTCGCTAGCGGGAGCCAAGAGACCCAGTACTTC
TRBV12-3/TRBV12-4	13	NA	NA	TRBJ2-7	CASSRLTLYEQYF	TGTGCCAGCAGCCGTCTAACACTCTACGAGCAGTACTTC
TRBV12-3/TRBV12-4	15	many	NA	TRBJ2-3	CASSLDKKVTDTQYF	TGTGCCAGCAGCCTTGACAAAAAAGTCACAGATACGCAGTATTTT
TRBV2	18	few	NA	TRBJ1-6	CASSDSRLAPVPESPLHF	TGTGCCAGCAGTGATTCAAGGTTAGCGCCGGTTCCAGAGTCACCCCTCCACTTT
TRBV11-1	19	few	NA	TRBJ2-1	CASSPAVTGVVADLNEQFF	TGTGCCAGCAGCCCCGCGGTTACCGGGGTAGTAGCAGATCTCAATGAGCAGTTCTTC
TRBV29-1	14	many	TRBD1	TRBJ2-3	CSVVGDRGSDTQYF	TGCAGCGTTGTCGGGGACAGGGGTTCAGATACGCAGTATTTT
TRBV4-1	14	NA	TRBD1	TRBJ2-1	CASSLFDRVDEQFF	TGCGCCAGCAGCCTCTTCGACAGGGTCGATGAGCAGTTCTTC
TRBV5-1	16	many	NA	TRBJ2-3	CASSLAGRAFTDTQYF	TGCGCCAGCAGCTTGGCTGGCAGGGCCTTCACAGATACGCAGTATTTT
TRBV4-3	16	few	TRBD2	TRBJ2-1	CASSQDRREGINEQFF	TGCGCCAGCAGCCAAGATCGGCGGGAGGGGATCAATGAGCAGTTCTTC
TRBV6-5	14	few	TRBD1	TRBJ1-1	CASSSGTGNTEAFF	TGTGCCAGCAGTTCCGGGACAGGGAACACTGAAGCTTTCTTT
TRBV9	17	NA	NA	TRBJ2-2	CASSDPREGAETGELFF	TGTGCCAGCAGCGACCCCCGGGAGGGGGCAGAAACCGGGGAGCTGTTTTTT
TRBV20-1	13	few	TRBD1	TRBJ1-2	CSAPTGEGYGYTF	TGCAGTGCGCCAACAGGGGAGGGCTATGGCTACACCTTC
TRBV7-9	15	many	TRBD2	TRBJ2-1	CAVGTSGKNFNEQFF	TGTGCAGTTGGGACTAGCGGGAAAAATTTCAATGAGCAGTTCTTC
TRBV10-3	16	many	NA	TRBJ2-7	CAISESEDHSIYEQYF	TGTGCCATCAGTGAGTCGGAGGACCATTCCATCTACGAGCAGTACTTC
TRBV7-9	12	few	NA	TRBJ2-1	CASSTPGVEQFF	TGTGCCAGCAGCACGCCAGGAGTTGAGCAGTTCTTC
TRBV9	15	NA	NA	TRBJ1-1	CASSVDGRSNTEAFF	TGTGCCAGCAGCGTAGACGGACGGTCGAACACTGAAGCTTTCTTT
TRBV7-8	14	NA	NA	TRBJ2-2	CASSPQGSTGELFF	TGTGCCAGCAGCCCTCAGGGGAGTACCGGGGAGCTGTTTTTT
TRBV7-6	15	few	NA	TRBJ2-3	CASSLRAGEADTQYF	TGTGCCAGCAGCTTACGGGCAGGGGAGGCAGATACGCAGTATTTT
TRBV11-2	18	few	NA	TRBJ2-6	CASSFPRDGSSGANVLTF	TGTGCCAGCAGCTTCCCGAGGGACGGATCTTCTGGGGCCAACGTCCTGACTTTC
TRBV6-5	10	few	NA	TRBJ2-1	CASSYPEQFF	TGTGCCAGCAGTTACCCCGAGCAGTTCTTC
TRBV7-2	13	few	TRBD1	TRBJ2-7	CASSLRGLHEQYF	TGTGCCAGCAGCTTAAGGGGGCTCCACGAGCAGTACTTC
TRBV28	12	many	NA	TRBJ1-1	CASSWGNWEAFF	TGTGCCAGCAGCTGGGGGAACTGGGAAGCTTTCTTT
TRBV2	15	NA	TRBD1	TRBJ2-5	CASRFLTGDQETQYF	TGTGCCAGCAGATTCCTAACAGGGGATCAAGAGACCCAGTACTTC
TRBV12-3/TRBV12-4	17	many	NA	TRBJ1-2	CASSFSLARPSNYGYTF	TGTGCCAGCAGTTTCTCTTTGGCCCGTCCCAGTAACTATGGCTACACCTTC
TRBV12-3/TRBV12-4	15	NA	TRBD2	TRBJ2-7	CASSLGTSRLYEQYF	TGTGCCAGCAGTTTAGGGACTAGCAGACTTTACGAGCAGTACTTC
TRBV27	14	few	NA	TRBJ1-2	CASSLSMGAPGYTF	TGTGCCAGCAGTTTATCGATGGGGGCGCCCGGCTACACCTTC
TRBV7-6	12	few	NA	TRBJ2-5	CASSLTQVTQYF	TGTGCCAGCAGCTTAACCCAGGTGACCCAGTACTTC
TRBV7-8	16	few	NA	TRBJ2-2	CASSFLSGLNTGELFF	TGTGCCAGCAGCTTCCTTAGCGGACTGAACACCGGGGAGCTGTTTTTT
TRBV7-9	11	NA	NA	TRBJ2-1	CASSPDSEQFF	TGTGCCAGCAGCCCAGACAGTGAGCAGTTCTTC
TRBV12-3/TRBV12-4	12	many	NA	TRBJ1-2	CASTLGGEGYTF	TGTGCCAGCACCCTTGGGGGAGAGGGCTACACCTTC
TRBV27	13	NA	NA	TRBJ2-1	CATASRGYNEQFF	TGTGCCACGGCTTCCCGAGGGTACAATGAGCAGTTCTTC
TRBV28	17	NA	TRBD2	TRBJ2-3	CASNKLAGGPNTDTQYF	TGTGCCAGCAATAAACTAGCGGGAGGGCCGAACACAGATACGCAGTATTTT
TRBV4-1	16	few	NA	TRBJ1-4	CASSQSLTGRNEKLFF	TGCGCCAGCAGCCAGTCCCTGACGGGAAGAAATGAAAAACTGTTTTTT
TRBV10-2	13	NA	TRBD2	TRBJ2-1	CASSERLAIEQFF	TGCGCCAGCAGTGAGCGACTAGCTATTGAGCAGTTCTTC
TRBV24-1	15	few	NA	TRBJ2-3	CATSVTREGVDTQYF	TGTGCCACCAGCGTGACCAGGGAGGGGGTTGACACGCAGTATTTT
TRBV6-2/TRBV6-3	12	few	NA	TRBJ1-1	CASSVTRTEAFF	TGTGCCAGCAGCGTTACCCGGACTGAAGCTTTCTTT
TRBV7-2	16	NA	NA	TRBJ2-6	CASSLDRRSGANVLTF	TGTGCCAGCAGCTTAGACCGACGCTCTGGGGCCAACGTCCTGACTTTC
TRBV13	17	NA	TRBD1	TRBJ1-1	CASSLEVGTGTNTEAFF	TGTGCCAGCAGCTTAGAAGTAGGGACAGGGACTAACACTGAAGCTTTCTTT
TRBV7-9	14	NA	NA	TRBJ2-7	CASRPSSSVYEQYF	TGTGCCAGCAGGCCCTCTAGTTCTGTCTACGAGCAGTACTTC
TRBV20-1	13	few	NA	TRBJ2-5	CSARADSVQTQYF	TGCAGTGCTAGAGCGGACTCCGTCCAGACCCAGTACTTC
TRBV12-3/TRBV12-4	14	many	NA	TRBJ2-2	CASSWRGDGGELFF	TGTGCCAGCAGTTGGAGGGGGGACGGCGGGGAGCTGTTTTTT
TRBV5-4	16	NA	TRBD2	TRBJ2-5	CASSSPLASGEETQYF	TGTGCCAGCAGCTCCCCCCTGGCTAGCGGTGAAGAGACCCAGTACTTC
TRBV7-8	15	NA	NA	TRBJ2-7	CATSASDFSSYEQYF	TGTGCCACCTCGGCCTCAGACTTCTCCTCCTACGAGCAGTACTTC
TRBV15	16	NA	NA	TRBJ2-6	CATSRDHGSGANVLTF	TGTGCCACCAGCAGAGATCATGGATCTGGGGCCAACGTCCTGACTTTC
TRBV3-1	15	many	NA	TRBJ2-7	CASSQVPGSSYEQYF	TGTGCCAGCAGCCAAGTCCCAGGGAGCTCCTACGAGCAGTACTTC
TRBV24-1	14	many	NA	TRBJ2-5	CATSELTGGETQYF	TGTGCCACCAGTGAGTTGACTGGCGGGGAGACCCAGTACTTC
TRBV4-3	15	many	NA	TRBJ2-7	CASSQSKGSSYEQYF	TGCGCCAGCAGCCAATCGAAGGGGAGCTCCTACGAGCAGTACTTC